This entry is about one TCR beta chain. Its antigen is unidentified. Sequenced by immunoSEQ multiplex PCR; TCRdb stores in-frame clones only, minus some. Seen here are around 140,000 clones, around 89% observed once, and the top ten hold 4.1%. The sample comes from a study of radiation and T cells in renal cell carcinoma. Study-level findings and limits: Baseline intratumoral clonotype presence is unknown without pretreatment biopsies.

Documented time point: baseline pretreatment blood. Treatment described: 15 Gy SBRT to primary tumor, nephrectomy 4 weeks later. The sequence derives from a woman between 65 and 79 years old with renal cell carcinoma. This specimen was blood, taken from a patient whose treatment included radiotherapy and nephrectomy.

The CDR3 loop reads CSARDYLQETQYF. CDR3 DNA: TGCAGCGCGAGGGACTACCTACAAGAGACCCAGTACTTC. The chain couples TRBV29-1 to TRBJ2-5, with 7 bases lining up with TRBD2. V gave up 7 bases and J gave up 2 bases; unmatched junction bases: 7. Per germline, CDR1 SQVTM and CDR2 ANQGSEA. This CDR3 has 13 residues.